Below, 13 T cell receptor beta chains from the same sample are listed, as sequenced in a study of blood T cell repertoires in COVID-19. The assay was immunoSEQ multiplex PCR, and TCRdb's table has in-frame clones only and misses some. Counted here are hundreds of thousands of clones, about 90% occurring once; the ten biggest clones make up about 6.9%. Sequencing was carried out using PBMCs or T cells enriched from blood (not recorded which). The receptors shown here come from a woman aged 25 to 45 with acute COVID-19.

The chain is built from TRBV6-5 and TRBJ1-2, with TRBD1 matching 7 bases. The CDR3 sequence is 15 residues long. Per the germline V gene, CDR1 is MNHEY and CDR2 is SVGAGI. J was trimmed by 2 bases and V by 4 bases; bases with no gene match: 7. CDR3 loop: CASSLFPQGNYGYTF. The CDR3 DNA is TGTGCCAGCAGTTTATTCCCACAGGGGAACTATGGCTACACCTTC.

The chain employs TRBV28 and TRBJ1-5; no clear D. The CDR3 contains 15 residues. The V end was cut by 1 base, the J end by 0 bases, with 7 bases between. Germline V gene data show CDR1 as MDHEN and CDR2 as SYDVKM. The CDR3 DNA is TGTGCCAGCAGTTTATACGGGAATAGCAATCAGCCCCAGCATTTT. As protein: CASSLYGNSNQPQHF. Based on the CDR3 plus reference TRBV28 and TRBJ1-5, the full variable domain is DVKVTQSSRYLVKRTGEKVFLECVQDMDHENMFWYRQDPGLGLRLIYFSYDVKMKEKGDIPEGYSVSREKKERFSLILESASTNQTSMYLCASSLYGNSNQPQHFGDGTRLSIL.

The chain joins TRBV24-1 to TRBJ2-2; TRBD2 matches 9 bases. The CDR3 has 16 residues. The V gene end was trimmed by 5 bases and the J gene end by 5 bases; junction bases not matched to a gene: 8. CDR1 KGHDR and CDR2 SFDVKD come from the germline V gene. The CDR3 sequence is CATSAPGLAATGELFF. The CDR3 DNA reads TGTGCCACCAGTGCTCCGGGACTAGCTGCGACCGGGGAGCTGTTTTTT.

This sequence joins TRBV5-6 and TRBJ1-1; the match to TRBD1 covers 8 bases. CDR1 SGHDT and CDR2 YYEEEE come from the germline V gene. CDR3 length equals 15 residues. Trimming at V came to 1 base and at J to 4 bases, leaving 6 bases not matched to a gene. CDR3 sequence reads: CASSLRQGAATEAFF. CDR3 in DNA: TGTGCCAGCAGCTTGCGCCAGGGGGCGGCCACTGAAGCTTTCTTT.

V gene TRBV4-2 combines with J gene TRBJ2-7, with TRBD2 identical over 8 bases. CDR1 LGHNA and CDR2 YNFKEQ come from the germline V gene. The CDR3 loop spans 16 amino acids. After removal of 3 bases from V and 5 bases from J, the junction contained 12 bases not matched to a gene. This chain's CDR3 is CASSQRSGTSFHEQYF. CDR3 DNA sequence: TGTGCCAGCAGCCAGAGATCCGGGACTAGTTTCCACGAGCAGTACTTC.

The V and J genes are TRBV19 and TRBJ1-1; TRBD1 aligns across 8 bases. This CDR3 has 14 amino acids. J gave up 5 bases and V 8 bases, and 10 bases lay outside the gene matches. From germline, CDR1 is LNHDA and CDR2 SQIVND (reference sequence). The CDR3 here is CASGRTGRTTEAFF. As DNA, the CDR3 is TGTGCCAGTGGACGGACAGGGAGAACGACTGAAGCTTTCTTT.

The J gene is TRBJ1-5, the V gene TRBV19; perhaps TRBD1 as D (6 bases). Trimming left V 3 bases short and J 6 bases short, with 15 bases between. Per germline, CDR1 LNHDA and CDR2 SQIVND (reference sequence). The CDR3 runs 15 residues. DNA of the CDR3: TGTGCCAGTAGTATGCTCGTTGTGGGGGCTCAGCCCCAGCATTTT. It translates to CASSMLVVGAQPQHF.

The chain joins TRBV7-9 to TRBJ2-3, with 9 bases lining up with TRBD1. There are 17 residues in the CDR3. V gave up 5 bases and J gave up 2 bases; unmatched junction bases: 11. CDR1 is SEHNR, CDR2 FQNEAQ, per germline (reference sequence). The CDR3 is CASSPLPGQGHTDTQYF. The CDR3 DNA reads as TGTGCCAGCAGCCCTTTACCGGGACAGGGACACACAGATACGCAGTATTTT.

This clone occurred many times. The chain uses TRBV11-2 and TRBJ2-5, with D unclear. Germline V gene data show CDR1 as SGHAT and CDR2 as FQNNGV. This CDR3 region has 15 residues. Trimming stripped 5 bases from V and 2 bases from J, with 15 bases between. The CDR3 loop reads CASSPQFGWQETQYF. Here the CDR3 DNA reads TGTGCCAGCAGCCCCCAATTCGGGTGGCAAGAGACCCAGTACTTC. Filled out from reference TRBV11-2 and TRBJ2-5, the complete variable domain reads EAGVAQSPRYKIIEKRQSVAFWCNPISGHATLYWYQQILGQGPKLLIQFQNNGVVDDSQLPKDRFSAERLKGVDSTLKIQPAKLEDSAVYLCASSPQFGWQETQYFGPGTRLLVL.

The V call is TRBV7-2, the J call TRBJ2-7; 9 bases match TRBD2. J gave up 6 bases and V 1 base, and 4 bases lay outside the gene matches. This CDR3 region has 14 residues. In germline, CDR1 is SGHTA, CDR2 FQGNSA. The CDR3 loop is CASSLGGSGSEQYF. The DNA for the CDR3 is TGTGCCAGCAGCTTAGGTGGTAGCGGGAGCGAGCAGTACTTC.

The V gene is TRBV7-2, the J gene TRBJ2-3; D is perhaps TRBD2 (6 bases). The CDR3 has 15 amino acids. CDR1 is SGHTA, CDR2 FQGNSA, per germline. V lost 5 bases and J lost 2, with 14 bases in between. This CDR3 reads CASSGPGLTTDTQYF. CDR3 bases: TGTGCCAGCAGCGGCCCGGGACTCACCACAGATACGCAGTATTTT. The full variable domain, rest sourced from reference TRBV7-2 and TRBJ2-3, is GAGVSQSPSNKVTEKGKDVELRCDPISGHTALYWYRQSLGQGLEFLIYFQGNSAPDKSGLPSDRFSAERTGGSVSTLTIQRTQQEDSAVYLCASSGPGLTTDTQYFGPGTRLTVL.

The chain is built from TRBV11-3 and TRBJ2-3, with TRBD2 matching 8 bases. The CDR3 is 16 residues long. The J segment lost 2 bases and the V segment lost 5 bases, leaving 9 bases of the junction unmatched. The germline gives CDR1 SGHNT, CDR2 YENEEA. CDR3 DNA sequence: TGTGCCAGCAGCCCAGGGCCGGGAGGGAACACAGATACGCAGTATTTT. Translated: CASSPGPGGNTDTQYF.

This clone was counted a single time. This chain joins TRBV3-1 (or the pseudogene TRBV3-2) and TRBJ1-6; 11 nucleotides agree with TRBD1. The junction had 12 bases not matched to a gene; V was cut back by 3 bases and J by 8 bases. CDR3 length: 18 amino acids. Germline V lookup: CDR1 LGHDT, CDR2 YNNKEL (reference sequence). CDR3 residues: CASSHSNIGQGAYSPLHF. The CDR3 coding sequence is TGTGCCAGCAGCCACTCGAACATAGGACAGGGGGCTTATTCACCCCTCCACTTT.